The rows below give T cell receptor beta chains drawn from one sample of a study of control samples from healthy donors and cancer patients. Profiling relied on immunoSEQ multiplex PCR, and the TCRdb table lists in-frame clones only, not all of them. The sample shows about 150,000 clones, 93% of them seen only once. The sample was blood. The receptors were gathered from a man aged 45-65 years in good health. CDR3s include the opening cysteine and the closing phenylalanine or tryptophan. D genes are given only for firm matches. Where a row states a size, it is once, few, many or the class of an expanded clone; other rows omit it.

length	size	D	V	J	DNA	CDR3
14	once	-	TRBV10-2	TRBJ2-7	TGCGCCAGCAGTGAGTCGGGGGGTTCCTACGAGCAGTACTTC	CASSESGGSYEQYF
17	-	TRBD2	TRBV19	TRBJ2-3	TGTGCCAGTAGTATACTTGCGGGAGGGAAATACACAGATACGCAGTATTTT	CASSILAGGKYTDTQYF
16	-	TRBD1	TRBV5-1	TRBJ2-5	TGCGCCAGCAGCTTCTTGGACAGGGGGCTTCAAGAGACCCAGTACTTC	CASSFLDRGLQETQYF
14	-	-	TRBV2	TRBJ1-5	TGTGCCAGCAGTGGAGGGAGGAATATTCAGCCCCAGCATTTT	CASSGGRNIQPQHF
16	-	-	TRBV7-3	TRBJ2-1	TGTGCCAGCAGCTTTCTTTCCGGGGAGGCCTACAATGAGCAGTTCTTC	CASSFLSGEAYNEQFF
13	-	-	TRBV19	TRBJ1-1	TGTGCCAGTAGTCCGAGGCCCGGAATTGAAGCTTTCTTT	CASSPRPGIEAFF
22	once	TRBD2	TRBV19	TRBJ2-3	TGTGCCAGTAGTAGCCGTAGTGCCGTAGGACTAGCGGAGGGACGAGGCACAGATACGCAGTATTTT	CASSSRSAVGLAEGRGTDTQYF
16	-	-	TRBV5-1	TRBJ1-3	TGCGCCAGCAGCTTGGCCCCGGGGGGACTTGGAAACACCATATATTTT	CASSLAPGGLGNTIYF
16	-	-	TRBV6-5	TRBJ1-1	TGTGCCAGCAGTTACCCGGGACACCGAGGATACACTGAAGCTTTCTTT	CASSYPGHRGYTEAFF
15	-	TRBD2	TRBV7-9	TRBJ2-1	TGTGCCAGCAGCTCTCCCGGCGGGAGGTGGAATGAGCAGTTCTTC	CASSSPGGRWNEQFF
16	-	-	TRBV25-1	TRBJ2-2	TGTGCCAGCAGTGAACAGTTAGCGGCGAACACCGGGGAGCTGTTTTTT	CASSEQLAANTGELFF
15	-	TRBD1	TRBV6-5	TRBJ2-7	TGTGCCAGCACCCAACTCAGGACAGGTTCCTACGAGCAGTACTTC	CASTQLRTGSYEQYF
16	-	-	TRBV7-8	TRBJ2-5	TGTGCCAGCAGCGGGAGGGTACAGGGCTTTCGGGAGACCCAGTACTTC	CASSGRVQGFRETQYF
16	-	-	TRBV3-1/TRBV3-2	TRBJ1-3	TGTGCCAGCAGCCAACGGGTCTCCAGCTCTGGAAACACCATATATTTT	CASSQRVSSSGNTIYF
15	-	TRBD2	TRBV6-1	TRBJ2-1	TGTGCCAGCAGTGACCCGGGACTAGCAGCATATGAGCAGTTCTTC	CASSDPGLAAYEQFF
15	-	TRBD1	TRBV12-5	TRBJ2-5	TGTGCTAGTGGTTTGGGAGACAGGGAACAAGAGACCCAGTACTTC	CASGLGDREQETQYF
17	-	TRBD2	TRBV5-1	TRBJ2-5	TGCGCCAGCAGCCAAGGACTAGCGGGAGGTCTGGGGGAGACCCAGTACTTC	CASSQGLAGGLGETQYF
15	-	TRBD1	TRBV5-1	TRBJ1-4	TGCGCCAGCAGTAGAACAGGGGGTGGTAATGAAAAACTGTTTTTT	CASSRTGGGNEKLFF
12	-	-	TRBV24-1	TRBJ2-3	TGTGCCACCAGTGGACGGTCTGATACGCAGTATTTT	CATSGRSDTQYF
14	-	-	TRBV18	TRBJ2-1	TGTGCCACCAGTCAAGACTCTGCCTACAATGAGCAGTTCTTC	CATSQDSAYNEQFF
12	-	-	TRBV6-5	TRBJ1-1	TGTGCCAGCACCGGGGGTCATACTGAAGCTTTCTTT	CASTGGHTEAFF
11	-	-	TRBV27	TRBJ2-7	TGTGCCAGCAGTTATGGGCAGGGGTGGTACTTC	CASSYGQGWYF
14	-	-	TRBV19	TRBJ1-3	TGTGCCAGTAGTACCACGATCTCTGGAAACACCATATATTTT	CASSTTISGNTIYF
14	-	-	TRBV5-1	TRBJ1-3	TGCGCCAGCAGCTTGCAAGGTTCAGGAAACACCATATATTTT	CASSLQGSGNTIYF
13	-	-	TRBV19	TRBJ2-1	TGTGCCAGTAGTAAACGGGGTTACAATGAGCAGTTCTTC	CASSKRGYNEQFF
13	-	-	TRBV12-3/TRBV12-4	TRBJ2-1	TGTGCCAGCAGTCTCTACCTGGGCAATGAGCAGTTCTTC	CASSLYLGNEQFF
17	-	-	TRBV27	TRBJ1-6	TGTGCCAGCAGCCTCAGGGACCCGAGCTCCTATAATTCACCCCTCCACTTT	CASSLRDPSSYNSPLHF
12	-	TRBD2	TRBV2	TRBJ2-3	TGTGCCAGCGCGGGAGAGGCAGATACGCAGTATTTT	CASAGEADTQYF
15	-	-	TRBV5-1	TRBJ2-5	TGCGCCAGCAGCATCGCGCGTGGGGGAAGAGAGACCCAGTACTTC	CASSIARGGRETQYF
15	-	-	TRBV5-1	TRBJ1-6	TGCGCCAGCAGCCCGACAGTACAGAATAATTCACCCCTCCACTTT	CASSPTVQNNSPLHF
15	-	-	TRBV11-2	TRBJ2-2	TGTGCCAGCAGCTTAGGCAGGGTAGACGCCGGGGAGCTGTTTTTT	CASSLGRVDAGELFF
14	-	-	TRBV11-3	TRBJ2-4	TGTGCCAGCACCAGGACTACCAGCAAAAACATTCAGTACTTC	CASTRTTSKNIQYF